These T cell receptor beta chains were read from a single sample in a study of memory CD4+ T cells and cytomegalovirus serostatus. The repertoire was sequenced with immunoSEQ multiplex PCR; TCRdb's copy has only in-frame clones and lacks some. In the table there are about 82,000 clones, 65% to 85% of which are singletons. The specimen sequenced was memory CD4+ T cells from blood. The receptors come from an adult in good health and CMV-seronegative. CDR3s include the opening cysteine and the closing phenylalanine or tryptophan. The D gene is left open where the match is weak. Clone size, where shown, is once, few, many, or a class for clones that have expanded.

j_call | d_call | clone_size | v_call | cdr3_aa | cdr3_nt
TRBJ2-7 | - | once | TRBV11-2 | CASSSLRSTSGYEQYF | TGTGCCAGCAGCTCGTTACGATCCACGTCGGGTTACGAGCAGTACTTC
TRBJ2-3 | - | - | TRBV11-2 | CASSLGSLADTQYF | TGTGCCAGCAGCTTAGGCTCTCTCGCGGATACGCAGTATTTT
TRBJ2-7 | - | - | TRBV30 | CACELTSLQYF | TGTGCCTGCGAACTGACAAGTTTGCAGTACTTC
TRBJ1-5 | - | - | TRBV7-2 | CASSLVSGSSQPQHF | TGTGCCAGCAGCTTAGTTTCAGGGAGCAGTCAGCCCCAGCATTTT
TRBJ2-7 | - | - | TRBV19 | CASSIDPGNSYEQYF | TGTGCCAGTAGTATAGATCCAGGGAACTCCTACGAGCAGTACTTC
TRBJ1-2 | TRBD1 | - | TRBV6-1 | CAVRRQGEANYGYTF | TGTGCCGTCAGGCGACAGGGAGAAGCTAACTATGGCTACACCTTC
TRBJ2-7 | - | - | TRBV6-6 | CASSYEGYTYEQYF | TGTGCCAGCAGTTACGAAGGGTACACCTACGAGCAGTACTTC
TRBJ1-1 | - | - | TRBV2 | CASSEMGVVGAFF | TGTGCCAGCAGTGAAATGGGGGTGGTAGGAGCTTTCTTT
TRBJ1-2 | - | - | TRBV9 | CASSAVPHTANYGYTF | TGTGCCAGCAGCGCTGTTCCCCATACAGCTAACTATGGCTACACCTTC
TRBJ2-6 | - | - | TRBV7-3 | CASSLDPASGANVLTF | TGTGCCAGCAGCCTGGACCCAGCTTCGGGGGCCAACGTCCTGACTTTC
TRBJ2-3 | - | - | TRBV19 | CASSIGGAGRDTQYF | TGTGCCAGTAGTATAGGGGGGGCCGGCAGAGATACGCAGTATTTT
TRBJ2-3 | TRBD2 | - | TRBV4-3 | CASSQDYRGADTQYF | TGCGCCAGCAGCCAAGATTACCGGGGGGCAGATACGCAGTATTTT
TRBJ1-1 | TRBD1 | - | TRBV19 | CASSIFTGGTDTEAFF | TGTGCCAGTAGTATTTTTACAGGGGGGACGGACACTGAAGCTTTCTTT
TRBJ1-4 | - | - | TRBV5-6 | CASSLGLNPDEKLFF | TGTGCCAGCAGCTTAGGACTCAATCCCGATGAAAAACTGTTTTTT
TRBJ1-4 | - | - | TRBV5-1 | CASRKRSGAATNEKLFF | TGCGCCAGCAGAAAAAGGTCCGGGGCGGCAACTAATGAAAAACTGTTTTTT
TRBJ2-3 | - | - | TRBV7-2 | CASSFFTDTQYF | TGTGCCAGCAGTTTTTTCACAGATACGCAGTATTTT
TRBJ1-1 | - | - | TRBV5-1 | CASSSGETEAFF | TGCGCCAGCAGCTCAGGGGAAACTGAAGCTTTCTTT